This TCR beta chain originates from a study of blood T cells in healthy people across ages. Overall study results and limits: Age brought a roughly linear fall in TCR beta diversity measured per million T cells.

Next came a second PCR, run for roughly 7 to 12 cycles, which used a sample-barcoded 5' primer along with a J-beta primer mix. A single record per CDR3 protein comes from TCRdb applying MiXCR to the 5' RACE reads. This table has about 1,600,000 distinct CDR3 sequences, 42% appearing once. Extractions gave at least 5.5 micrograms of total RNA per sample. This clonotype was counted only a few times. Its specificity is not known. Per the germline V gene, CDR1 is LNHNV and CDR2 is YYDKDF (reference sequence). The CDR3 consists of 14 residues. Trimming took 5 bases from V and 4 from J, leaving 12 bases between them.

V usage is TRBV15 and J usage is TRBJ1-5; D may be TRBD1 (5 bases). Sequences were obtained from blood. This receptor was taken from a woman in her late teens or twenties in good health. CDR3 protein: CATSGGEPNQPQHF. CDR3 DNA sequence: TGTGCCACCAGCGGGGGGGAGCCAAATCAGCCCCAGCATTTT. Drawing the rest from reference TRBV15 and TRBJ1-5, the complete variable domain is DAMVIQNPRYQVTQFGKPVTLSCSQTLNHNVMYWYQQKSSQAPKLLFHYYDKDFNNEADTPDNFQSRRPNTSFCFLDIRSPGLGDTAMYLCATSGGEPNQPQHFGDGTRLSIL.